A single sample gave rise to the 9 T cell receptor beta chains below, sequenced in a study of cytomegalovirus exposure and HLA in healthy donors. In the PCR, 60 Vbeta and 13 Jbeta primers were used. Repertoires were generated with immunoSEQ multiplex PCR, while TCRdb's copy carries only in-frame clones and drops some. The repertoire includes approximately 220,000 clones, over 75% of them detected once, and about 0.2% sits in the top ten. What was sequenced was PBMCs. The receptors were gathered from a girl aged 2-15 years in good health and CMV-seronegative.

The chain links TRBV6-1 to TRBJ2-2, with 9 bases aligning to TRBD1. The CDR3 has 15 residues. Germline values: CDR1 MNHNS, CDR2 SASEGT. V shed 6 bases and J 6 bases; nucleotides not matched to a gene: 8. DNA for the CDR3: TGTGCCAGCAGGCCGGGACAGGGTATTTCCGGGGAGCTGTTTTTT. This translates into CASRPGQGISGELFF.

The J gene is TRBJ1-2, the V gene TRBV9; no clear D. V gave up 0 bases and J gave up 0 bases, with 9 bases separating them. The CDR3 is 15 amino acids. From germline, CDR1 is SGDLS and CDR2 YYNGEE. This CDR3 reads CASSVAGQSNYGYTF. The CDR3 DNA reads TGTGCCAGCAGCGTAGCTGGGCAGTCTAACTATGGCTACACCTTC.

The chain recombines TRBV10-2 with TRBJ2-5; a possible D gene is TRBD2 (5 bases). The CDR3 extends over 15 amino acids. V lost 8 bases and J 4 bases, leaving 20 bases between the germline ends. Looked up from germline, CDR1 is WSHSY and CDR2 is SAAADI. The CDR3 coding sequence is TGCGCCAGCGGTGGTCTAGCACGAGAGAGAGAGACCCAGTACTTC. Translation: CASGGLARERETQYF.

This clone was picked up one time. This chain uses TRBV7-9 with TRBJ2-3; 8 bases line up with TRBD2. CDR3 length: 15 residues. The germline V gene encodes CDR1 SEHNR and CDR2 FQNEAQ (reference sequence). Losses at the gene ends were 5 bases for V and 3 bases for J; bases not matched to a gene: 7. CDR3 DNA sequence: TGTGCCAGCAGCGTATTAGCGGGGAAAACAGATACGCAGTATTTT. Its protein is CASSVLAGKTDTQYF.

The chain carries TRBV9 and TRBJ2-1; TRBD2 matches at 12 bases. Germline V gives CDR1 SGDLS, CDR2 YYNGEE. This CDR3 comprises 14 residues. J gave up 7 bases and V 2 bases, and 1 base lay outside the gene matches. The CDR3 region has the DNA TGTGCCAGCAGCGTCCTAGCGGGGGGGAATGAGCAGTTCTTC. This encodes CASSVLAGGNEQFF.

This clone has a handful of counts. The chain has TRBV16 and TRBJ1-1, with TRBD1 matching over 8 bases. The germline gives CDR1 KGHSY, CDR2 FQNENV. Trimming removed 3 bases from V and 8 bases from J; junction bases left unmatched: 5. The CDR3 has 13 residues. The CDR3 is CASSHGQGPEAFF. DNA for the CDR3: TGTGCCAGCAGCCACGGACAGGGACCCGAAGCTTTCTTT. The whole variable domain, filled in from reference TRBV16 and TRBJ1-1, reads GEEVAQTPKHLVRGEGQKAKLYCAPIKGHSYVFWYQQVLKNEFKFLISFQNENVFDETGMPKERFSAKCLPNSPCSLEIQATKLEDSAVYFCASSHGQGPEAFFGQGTRLTVV.

This chain links TRBV19 with TRBJ2-1, with 9 bases identical to TRBD2. The CDR3 runs to 14 residues. After removal of 7 bases from V and 8 bases from J, the junction contained 9 bases not matched to a gene. Per the germline V gene, CDR1 is LNHDA and CDR2 is SQIVND (reference sequence). In DNA form, the CDR3 reads TGTGCCAGTAAAGTGCTAGCGGGAATCCATGAGCAGTTCTTC. Its translation: CASKVLAGIHEQFF.

The chain carries TRBV5-1 and TRBJ2-4; 8 bases agree with TRBD1. The CDR3 contains 13 residues. CDR1 and CDR2 from the germline V gene are SGHRS and YFSETQ. Germline trimming cut 8 bases from V and 10 bases from J; bases unmatched to any gene: 11. The CDR3 DNA sequence: TGCGCCAGTAATTCCGGGACAGGTGCTATTCAGTACTTC. It yields the protein CASNSGTGAIQYF.

The V and J genes are TRBV11-2 and TRBJ1-2; 7 positions match TRBD1. The CDR3 runs to 14 residues. Per the germline V gene, CDR1 is SGHAT and CDR2 is FQNNGV. The V and J ends lost 1 base and 12 bases, in that order; junction bases with no gene match: 11. CDR3 loop: CASSLGQGRAADTF. The CDR3 bases are TGTGCCAGCAGCTTAGGACAGGGCAGGGCGGCGGACACCTTC.